A single sample is the source of the 9 T cell receptor beta chains below, sequenced in a study of blood T cell repertoires in COVID-19. TCRdb's copy holds only in-frame clones and misses some; the assay was immunoSEQ multiplex PCR. The sample has around 60,000 clones, more than 75% seen once. Sequencing used peripheral blood. The receptors stem from a human donor in a cohort sampled during active COVID-19.

This chain links TRBV13 with TRBJ1-1, with 11 bases that match TRBD1. The CDR3 totals 16 residues. Germline V lookup: CDR1 PRHDT, CDR2 FYEKMQ (reference sequence). V lost 4 bases to trimming and J lost 1 base; unmatched junction nucleotides: 5. CDR3 loop: CASSWGTGGKNTEAFF. CDR3 nucleotide sequence: TGTGCCAGCAGCTGGGGGACAGGGGGTAAGAACACTGAAGCTTTCTTT.

V and J are TRBV6-2 or TRBV6-3 and TRBJ2-1, with D possibly TRBD2 on 6 matching bases. CDR1 and CDR2 (germline): MNHEY, SVGEGT. V shed 2 bases and J shed 6 bases, with 11 bases lying between them. The CDR3 length is 14 residues. The CDR3 DNA sequence: TGTGCCAGCAGTTACAAGGGCGGGACCAATGAGCAGTTCTTC. Its protein is CASSYKGGTNEQFF.

This clone was observed at least ten times. The V gene is TRBV19, the J gene TRBJ2-7; 9 nucleotides align to TRBD2. The CDR3 extends over 15 amino acids. The V and J ends lost 6 bases and 5 bases, in that order; junction bases with no gene match: 11. The germline gives CDR1 LNHDA, CDR2 SQIVND (reference sequence). For the CDR3, the DNA is TGTGCCAGTAGGGGAACCGGGACTAGCATAAACGAGCAGTACTTC. This sequence encodes CASRGTGTSINEQYF.

The chain couples TRBV6-2 or TRBV6-3 to TRBJ2-7; TRBD1 aligns across 7 bases. Germline V gene lookup returns CDR1 MNHEY and CDR2 SVGEGT. The CDR3 is 14 amino acids. J was trimmed by 3 bases and V by 5 bases; bases with no gene match: 7. DNA of the CDR3: TGTGCCAGCAGTGATGGGACAGACCTCTACGAGCAGTACTTC. Its translation is CASSDGTDLYEQYF.

This clone was picked up one time. This sequence joins TRBV10-1 and TRBJ1-1, with D perhaps TRBD1 (5 bases). The V end was cut by 2 bases, the J end by 3 bases, with 13 bases between. The germline V gene encodes CDR1 WNHNN and CDR2 SYGVQD (reference sequence). This CDR3 spans 15 amino acids. CDR3 protein: CASSERGGGYTEAFF. CDR3 sequence (DNA): TGCGCCAGCAGTGAGCGTGGGGGGGGATACACTGAAGCTTTCTTT.

The V call is TRBV7-9, the J call TRBJ1-2, with 9 bases aligning to TRBD1. Per germline, CDR1 SEHNR and CDR2 FQNEAQ (reference sequence). This CDR3 spans 13 amino acids. Germline trimming cut 1 base from V and 8 bases from J; bases unmatched to any gene: 2. Here the CDR3 DNA reads TGTGCCAGCAGCTTAGGACAGGGGGACGGCTACACCTTC. Translated: CASSLGQGDGYTF. The variable domain in full, with the rest retrieved from reference TRBV7-9 and TRBJ1-2, is DTGVSQNPRHKITKRGQNVTFRCDPISEHNRLYWYRQTLGQGPEFLTYFQNEAQLEKSRLLSDRFSAERPKGSFSTLEIQRTEQGDSAMYLCASSLGQGDGYTFGSGTRLTVV.

The V and J genes are TRBV6-2 or TRBV6-3 and TRBJ1-2; no definite D call. The V and J ends lost 0 bases and 8 bases respectively, with 16 bases between them. Germline V gives CDR1 MNHEY, CDR2 SVGEGT. The CDR3 runs 15 residues. Here the CDR3 DNA reads TGTGCCAGCAGTTACTCGATCGCAGGCCCTAAAGGCTACACCTTC. This translates into CASSYSIAGPKGYTF.

The J gene is TRBJ2-7, the V gene TRBV3-1 (or the pseudogene TRBV3-2); D is perhaps TRBD2 (5 bases). V lost 6 bases and J lost 0, with 9 bases in between. Per the germline V gene, CDR1 is LGHDT and CDR2 is YNNKEL (reference sequence). The CDR3 totals 13 residues. The CDR3 reads CASSLGSSYEQYF. CDR3 sequence (DNA): TGTGCCAGCAGTCTAGGGAGCTCCTACGAGCAGTACTTC.

The gene calls are TRBV6-2 or TRBV6-3 and TRBJ1-5; D is uncertain. The CDR3 contains 11 residues. The germline CDR1 and CDR2 sequences are MNHEY and SVGEGT. Between the trimmed V and J ends, which lost 6 bases and 9 bases, there was a span of 9 bases. As DNA, the CDR3 is TGTGCCAGCAGCGCGGGGAGGCCCCAGCATTTT. Translating gives CASSAGRPQHF.